What follows is one T cell receptor beta chain and its context. What this receptor recognizes is not known. Base qualities are not at hand, and no much larger clone is one base apart. The data belong to a study of vaccination and CD4 T cells after COVID-19 (dated by TCRdb to the early 2020s). Broadly, across the study: SARS-CoV-2 positivity had been established in the convalescent patients by nasal swab PCR, and mild disease was recorded in several of these patients and severe disease in one. Post-COVID blood samples were collected from convalescent patients a median of approximately 100 days after diagnosis, with a range of about 35 to 161 days. A few convalescent patients were sampled both early after vaccination (day 14) and late after vaccination (days 161 to 241). Post-vaccine blood samples were obtained a median of about 77 days after the second vaccine dose, with a range of roughly 12 to 250 days. The spike-specific CD4+ TCR repertoire was compared before and after mRNA vaccination in approximately ten COVID-19 convalescent patients and a handful of infection-naive healthy vaccine recipients. In the convalescent cohort there were six males and four females, among whom were two Hispanic individuals, seven Caucasians, two Asians and one multiracial person. Participants received two doses of either the Pfizer-BioNTech BNT162b2 vaccine (n=8) or the Moderna mRNA-1273 vaccine (n=2).

CDR1 and CDR2 (SEHNR, FQNEAQ) derive from the germline V gene (reference sequence). Here V drops 2 bases and J drops 2 bases, and the junction holds 6 bases not matched to any gene. There are 16 amino acids in the CDR3, from cysteine to phenylalanine inclusive. Only the CDR3 DNA stays, 48 bases, in frame from base 1. This specimen's time point label, interpreted: late sampling 161 to 241 days after vaccination in three convalescent patients. The positive SARS-CoV-2 PCR tests of the convalescent patients were dated from March to December 2020, before the Alpha, Beta and Delta variants emerged in the United States. Ficoll-Paque Plus gradient centrifugation was used to isolate PBMCs from whole blood, and the isolated PBMCs were then either used fresh or cryopreserved at -140C. To prepare the library, PCR was applied. Instrument used: Illumina iSeq 100. The original pipeline was this. Non-productive sequences were filtered out, and CDR3s that did not start with C, did not end with F or W, or were shorter than 7 amino acids were discarded. Levenshtein distances (stringdist) and unrooted phylogenetic trees (ape) in R version 3.6.1 were used to assess CDR3 homology. TCRdb trimmed the raw reads at Q25, called clones with MiXCR and kept productive beta chains. Identical CDR3 proteins give one entry, which carries the most common genes and DNA. The V and J calls here are based on TCRdb, not the publication. The sample profile shows 30,000 or so distinct CDR3 sequences; about 50% of them were found once. The ten biggest clones cover under 6.5% of the sample.

The investigation overall reported the following: Among convalescent patients, a median 86.3% of the SARS-CoV-2-reactive clones seen after vaccination appeared only after vaccination, which suggests priming specific to the vaccine. Although the median number of SARS-CoV-2-reactive clonotypes went up from roughly 23 after infection to 38 after vaccination, the increase was not significant. Of the vaccine-specific clones in convalescent patients, 304 of 307, or nearly all, reacted only to SARS-CoV-2 spike and did not cross-react with common cold coronaviruses. The number of convalescent patients in the study was relatively small, and the study did not examine early timepoints following natural infection.

The receptor's source is a human donor who had recovered from COVID-19. Sequences were derived from CD4+ T cells from blood, sampled about 7 months after SARS-CoV-2 vaccination. The rearranged segments are TRBV7-9 and TRBJ2-3, and 8 junctional nucleotides match TRBD2. The encoded CDR3 is CASSLLRREVTDTQYF. The nucleotide sequence is TGTGCCAGCAGCTTATTACGGCGGGAGGTCACAGATACGCAGTATTTT.